The 27 T cell receptor beta chains below all came from one sample that was sequenced in a study of cytomegalovirus exposure and HLA in healthy donors. Primers: 60 Vbeta forward and 13 Jbeta reverse. Sequencing used immunoSEQ multiplex PCR; TCRdb keeps in-frame clones, though not all of them. The sample shows about 91,000 clones, around nine tenths of them seen only once. The sequenced sample consisted of PBMCs. These receptors originate from a man aged 25-45 years in good health and CMV-seropositive.

This clone was recorded only once. The chain carries TRBV6-5 and TRBJ2-2, with D maybe TRBD2 (5 bases). Germline CDR1 and CDR2: MNHEY and SVGAGI. Trimming stripped 8 bases from V and 1 base from J, with 14 bases between. This CDR3 region has 15 residues. The CDR3 DNA reads TGTGCCAGCCGTTTGGCGAGCGGGAACACCGGGGAGCTGTTTTTT. Translating gives CASRLASGNTGELFF.

V and J are TRBV28 and TRBJ2-2, with D maybe TRBD1 (5 bases). The CDR3 covers 16 residues. CDR1 is MDHEN, CDR2 SYDVKM, per germline. The V and J ends lost 3 bases and 3 bases respectively, with 14 bases between them. The CDR3 nucleotides read TGTGCCAGCAGTTTTAGGGGTTTGGATTACACCGGGGAGCTGTTTTTT. It codes for CASSFRGLDYTGELFF.

The chain employs TRBV5-1 and TRBJ2-1; the match to TRBD2 covers 9 bases. V shed 4 bases, J shed 6 bases, and the junction held 5 bases outside the gene matches. This CDR3 is built from 14 residues. CDR1 and CDR2 from the germline V gene are SGHRS and YFSETQ. Here the CDR3 DNA reads TGCGCCAGCAGCGTCCCGGGACTAGCCAATGAGCAGTTCTTC. Translated: CASSVPGLANEQFF.

The chain uses TRBV11-2 and TRBJ2-1, with D maybe TRBD2 (5 bases). This CDR3 region has 16 residues. V lost 0 bases and J lost 2, with 11 bases in between. CDR1 and CDR2 (germline): SGHAT, FQNNGV. CDR3 sequence: CASSLDPGLPYNEQFF. The CDR3 DNA follows: TGTGCCAGCAGCTTAGACCCGGGGTTGCCCTACAATGAGCAGTTCTTC.

The chain uses TRBV2 and TRBJ2-7; 8 bases agree with TRBD1. Per the germline V gene, CDR1 is SNHLY and CDR2 is FYNNEI. CDR3 size: 14 residues. With 6 bases clipped from V and 3 bases from J, the junction kept 7 bases outside the gene matches. The CDR3: CASSRDRRDYEQYF. In DNA form, the CDR3 reads TGTGCCAGCAGCCGGGACAGGCGAGACTACGAGCAGTACTTC.

This clone was counted a single time. This chain connects TRBV18 to TRBJ2-6; 12 positions match TRBD1. There are 19 residues in the CDR3. Germline-derived CDR1 and CDR2 are KGHSH and LQKENI. V gave up 0 bases and J gave up 4 bases; unmatched junction bases: 7. The CDR3 DNA is TGTGCCAGCTCACCACCGATGGGACAGGGGGCGCGGGGGGCCAACGTCCTGACTTTC. Translation gives CASSPPMGQGARGANVLTF. Drawing the rest from reference TRBV18 and TRBJ2-6, the complete variable domain is NAGVMQNPRHLVRRRGQEARLRCSPMKGHSHVYWYRQLPEEGLKFMVYLQKENIIDESGMPKERFSAEFPKEGPSILRIQQVVRGDSAAYFCASSPPMGQGARGANVLTFGAGSRLTVL.

The chain couples TRBV2 to TRBJ2-7; a possible D gene is TRBD2 (5 bases). V was pared by 6 bases and J by 6 bases, with 21 bases between. CDR1 is SNHLY, CDR2 FYNNEI, per germline. The CDR3 consists of 15 residues. Here the CDR3 DNA reads TGTGCCAGCAGCGAGGTGGGGTTAGCGTCTACCGAGCAGTACTTC. Amino acids: CASSEVGLASTEQYF.

The chain combines TRBV19 with TRBJ2-5; TRBD1 aligns across 9 bases. The germline gives CDR1 LNHDA, CDR2 SQIVND (reference sequence). J lost 1 base, V lost 1 base, and 4 bases had no gene match. The CDR3 runs 16 residues. The CDR3 reads CASSIVGQGPQETQYF. For the CDR3, the DNA is TGTGCCAGTAGTATAGTAGGACAGGGGCCCCAAGAGACCCAGTACTTC.

The chain joins TRBV28 to TRBJ2-2; 7 bases agree with TRBD1. The V gene's germline CDR1 is MDHEN and CDR2 SYDVKM. V shed 3 bases and J 1 base; nucleotides not matched to a gene: 11. This CDR3 is built from 18 residues. The CDR3 region is CASSFDGQTGWNTGELFF. DNA for the CDR3: TGTGCCAGCAGTTTCGACGGGCAGACAGGGTGGAACACCGGGGAGCTGTTTTTT.

Only a few counts were recorded for this clone. The chain carries TRBV28 and TRBJ1-5; 7 nucleotides line up with TRBD1. This CDR3 contains 14 residues. The ends lost 6 bases at V and 5 bases at J; junction bases unmatched: 7. Germline CDR1 and CDR2: MDHEN and SYDVKM. The CDR3 reads CASREGTVHQPQHF. The CDR3, as DNA: TGTGCCAGCAGGGAAGGGACAGTTCATCAGCCCCAGCATTTT.

A remark on this clone: Other nucleotide sequences in the sample specify the same CDR3. CDR3 sequence: CSSSGRARVEQFF. The CDR3 DNA sequence: TGCAGTTCCAGCGGGAGGGCCCGTGTTGAGCAGTTCTTC. The V call is TRBV29-1, the J call TRBJ2-1; TRBD2 agrees at 10 bases. The V gene's germline CDR1 is SQVTM and CDR2 ANQGSEA. The CDR3 consists of 13 residues.

This chain uses TRBV28 with TRBJ2-5; 7 bases align to TRBD1. The CDR3 covers 14 residues. CDR1 is MDHEN, CDR2 SYDVKM, per germline. V shed 4 bases and J 2 bases; nucleotides not matched to a gene: 4. CDR3 residues: CASSSQDRQETQYF. As DNA, the CDR3 is TGTGCCAGCAGTTCCCAGGACAGGCAAGAGACCCAGTACTTC.

The chain is built from TRBV7-6 and TRBJ2-2; D possibly corresponds to TRBD2 (5 bases). Trimming stripped 1 base from V and 4 bases from J, with 10 bases between. Germline-derived CDR1 and CDR2 are SGHVS and FNYEAQ. This CDR3 region has 15 residues. CDR3 sequence: CASSLDASSTGELFF. In DNA form, the CDR3 reads TGTGCCAGCAGCTTAGACGCTAGCAGCACCGGGGAGCTGTTTTTT.

This clone was picked up a small number of times. The J gene is TRBJ1-1, the V gene TRBV19; 8 bases match TRBD1. Germline V gene data show CDR1 as LNHDA and CDR2 as SQIVND (reference sequence). This CDR3 region has 12 residues. J gave up 8 bases and V 4 bases, and 3 bases lay outside the gene matches. The CDR3 region has the DNA TGTGCCAGTAGTACGTGGACAGGGGAAGCTTTCTTT. Translating it yields CASSTWTGEAFF.

The chain combines TRBV7-2 with TRBJ2-1, with TRBD2 matching 8 bases. Germline V lookup: CDR1 SGHTA, CDR2 FQGNSA. Losses at the gene ends were 2 bases for V and 6 bases for J; bases not matched to a gene: 3. This CDR3 is 14 amino acids long. This CDR3 reads CASSLKLAVNEQFF. DNA for the CDR3: TGTGCCAGCAGCTTAAAACTAGCGGTCAATGAGCAGTTCTTC.

The V and J genes are TRBV7-2 and TRBJ1-2; 8 bases fit TRBD1. The germline V gene has CDR1 SGHTA and CDR2 FQGNSA. CDR3 length equals 15 residues. J lost 4 bases, V lost 7 bases, and 11 bases had no gene match. The CDR3 DNA reads as TGTGCCAGCACCCCCAGGACAGGGCTGGCCTATGGCTACACCTTC. Amino acids: CASTPRTGLAYGYTF.

The chain joins TRBV7-6 to TRBJ2-7; 8 bases are shared with TRBD2. This CDR3 spans 15 amino acids. Per the germline V gene, CDR1 is SGHVS and CDR2 is FNYEAQ. V lost 2 bases, J lost 5 bases, and 8 bases stayed unmatched. CDR3 sequence reads: CASSLSRGGFHEQYF. CDR3 coding DNA: TGTGCCAGCAGCTTAAGCCGGGGGGGTTTTCACGAGCAGTACTTC. Based on the CDR3 plus reference TRBV7-6 and TRBJ2-7, the full variable domain is GAGVSQSPRYKVTKRGQDVALRCDPISGHVSLYWYRQALGQGPEFLTYFNYEAQQDKSGLPNDRFSAERPEGSISTLTIQRTEQRDSAMYRCASSLSRGGFHEQYFGPGTRLTVT.

This clone came up once. V usage is TRBV23-1 and J usage is TRBJ1-2; no reliable D call. TRBV23-1 belongs to the ORF category, with a function that is uncertain. The V end was cut by 0 bases, the J end by 5 bases, with 25 bases between. The CDR3 loop spans 19 amino acids. Written as DNA, the CDR3 is TGCGCCAGCAGTCAATCTTTCCCAGGTAAGCACAGTGATCGGTATGGCTACACCTTC. Protein sequence: CASSQSFPGKHSDRYGYTF.

For this clone: The germline gene is not matched at one end of the junction; a read error may be the cause. The rearrangement links TRBV6-5 to TRBJ1-5; TRBD1 might be the D (5 bases). Per germline, CDR1 MNHEY and CDR2 SVGAGI. This CDR3 is 16 amino acids long. The CDR3 region is CASSYGPGEVNQAQHF. The CDR3 nucleotides read TGTGCCAGCAGTTACGGTCCGGGGGAGGTCAATCAGGCCCAGCATTTT.

J is TRBJ1-1 and V is TRBV28, with TRBD1 matching 7 bases. Germline V CDR1 and CDR2: MDHEN, SYDVKM. V lost 4 bases and J lost 0; bases outside the gene matches: 5. The CDR3 consists of 15 residues. In DNA form, the CDR3 reads TGTGCCAGCAGTTCGACAGGGAACCTGAACACTGAAGCTTTCTTT. Translation: CASSSTGNLNTEAFF.

The gene calls are TRBV4-2 and TRBJ2-2; maybe TRBD2 (5 bases). Germline CDR1 and CDR2: LGHNA and YNFKEQ. V was shortened by 1 base and J by 3 bases, with 12 bases between the two germline ends. The CDR3 has 16 amino acids. The CDR3 DNA is TGTGCCAGCAGCCAAGGCGTCGGAGCGGACACCGGGGAGCTGTTTTTT. Its protein is CASSQGVGADTGELFF.

The J gene is TRBJ2-7, the V gene TRBV7-3, with TRBD2 matching 7 bases. The CDR3 loop spans 15 amino acids. The V and J ends lost 5 bases and 4 bases, in that order; junction bases with no gene match: 11. Germline V gene data show CDR1 as SGHTA and CDR2 as FQGTGA. The DNA of the CDR3 is TGTGCCAGCAGCCCATCCCTAGCGGCAGGGTACGAGCAGTACTTC. This translates into CASSPSLAAGYEQYF.

The chain employs TRBV7-6 and TRBJ2-4, with 9 bases lining up with TRBD1. Germline assignment: CDR1 SGHVS and CDR2 FNYEAQ. The junction had 3 bases not matched to a gene; V was cut back by 3 bases and J by 6 bases. The CDR3 sequence is 14 residues long. The DNA for the CDR3 is TGTGCCAGCAGCTTGAGACAGGGGGGAAACATTCAGTACTTC. Protein sequence: CASSLRQGGNIQYF. The full variable domain, completed using reference TRBV7-6 and TRBJ2-4, is GAGVSQSPRYKVTKRGQDVALRCDPISGHVSLYWYRQALGQGPEFLTYFNYEAQQDKSGLPNDRFSAERPEGSISTLTIQRTEQRDSAMYRCASSLRQGGNIQYFGAGTRLSVL.

This sequence joins TRBV5-5 and TRBJ2-2, with D possibly being TRBD1 (7 bases). Germline V gene sequence: CDR1 SGHKS, CDR2 YYEKEE (reference sequence). Trimming took 2 bases from V and 5 from J, leaving 13 bases between them. This CDR3 is 15 amino acids long. DNA for the CDR3: TGTGCCAGCAGCTTCCGGGACAGCGGGACCGGGGAGCTGTTTTTT. This encodes CASSFRDSGTGELFF.

The chain has TRBV18 and TRBJ2-5; no clear D gene. V lost 2 bases and J lost 5, with 18 bases in between. CDR1 KGHSH and CDR2 LQKENI come from the germline V gene. CDR3 length equals 16 residues. The CDR3 spells CASSPSPTYDWETQYF. DNA of the CDR3: TGTGCCAGCTCACCATCCCCGACTTACGACTGGGAGACCCAGTACTTC. Full variable domain (outside the CDR3, taken from reference TRBV18 and TRBJ2-5): NAGVMQNPRHLVRRRGQEARLRCSPMKGHSHVYWYRQLPEEGLKFMVYLQKENIIDESGMPKERFSAEFPKEGPSILRIQQVVRGDSAAYFCASSPSPTYDWETQYFGPGTRLLVL.

The chain couples TRBV2 to TRBJ1-4; D is uncertain. The V and J ends lost 6 bases and 4 bases respectively, with 12 bases between them. Germline V gene data show CDR1 as SNHLY and CDR2 as FYNNEI. The CDR3 extends over 14 amino acids. The CDR3 nucleotides read TGTGCCAGCAGATCCCGACACGGTAATGAAAAACTGTTTTTT. Its translation is CASRSRHGNEKLFF.

V and J are TRBV7-2 and TRBJ2-7, with 7 bases fitting TRBD1. The CDR3 has 14 amino acids. The ends lost 3 bases at V and 0 bases at J; junction bases unmatched: 2. Germline V gene sequence: CDR1 SGHTA, CDR2 FQGNSA. CDR3 nucleotides: TGTGCCAGCAGCTTGGACAGGTTCTCCTACGAGCAGTACTTC. Translation: CASSLDRFSYEQYF.